This T cell receptor (beta chain) derives from a study of cytomegalovirus exposure and HLA in healthy donors. The primer mix had 60 Vbeta and 13 Jbeta primers. Libraries were prepared by immunoSEQ multiplex PCR; TCRdb keeps only in-frame clonotypes and omits some of them. This sample has some 150,000 clones, with 70% to 90% found just once. The TCR comes from a woman under 40 in good health and CMV-seropositive. The sequenced sample was PBMCs.

The CDR3 region is CASSLEGGPYEQYF. In DNA, the CDR3 is TGCGCCAGCAGCTTGGAAGGGGGACCCTACGAGCAGTACTTC. The V gene is TRBV5-1, the J gene TRBJ2-7; perhaps TRBD1 as D (6 bases). The CDR3 loop spans 14 amino acids. V dropped 0 bases and J dropped 2 bases, with 9 bases sitting between them. Per the germline V gene, CDR1 is SGHRS and CDR2 is YFSETQ.